These 27 T cell receptor beta chains came from one sample sequenced in a study of blood T cell repertoires in COVID-19. Assay used: immunoSEQ multiplex PCR; TCRdb lists only in-frame clones, some missing. The sample has fewer than 250,000 clones; 87% are singletons. Input material: PBMCs or T cells enriched from blood (not recorded which). Every receptor here comes from a man aged 25 to 45 who had recovered from COVID-19.

The V call is TRBV7-6, the J call TRBJ2-6; 7 nucleotides agree with TRBD1. Trimming removed 5 bases from V and 0 bases from J; junction bases left unmatched: 4. The CDR3 has 16 residues. Germline-derived CDR1 and CDR2 are SGHVS and FNYEAQ. CDR3 DNA: TGTGCCAGCAGCCGGGACAGCCACTCTGGGGCCAACGTCCTGACTTTC. Translation gives CASSRDSHSGANVLTF.

The count of this clone is one. The CDR3 sequence is CASSQGGFSWTGELFF. The CDR3 coding sequence is TGTGCCAGCAGCCAAGGAGGTTTTAGTTGGACCGGGGAGCTGTTTTTT. The J gene is TRBJ2-2, the V gene TRBV14; D is uncertain. The CDR3 sequence is 16 residues long. The germline V and J ends were trimmed by 1 base and 5 bases, with 14 bases remaining between them. Germline lookup yields CDR1 SGHDN and CDR2 FVKESK.

V is TRBV5-1 and J is TRBJ2-5, with D possibly matching TRBD1 (6 bases). The V gene's germline CDR1 is SGHRS and CDR2 YFSETQ. CDR3 size: 15 residues. V dropped 0 bases and J dropped 2 bases, with 11 bases sitting between them. The CDR3 DNA follows: TGCGCCAGCAGCTTGGGGACAGCCTTTCAAGAGACCCAGTACTTC. It specifies CASSLGTAFQETQYF.

The V and J genes are TRBV3-1 (or the pseudogene TRBV3-2) and TRBJ1-5, with D unclear. CDR3 length: 13 amino acids. V shed 1 base and J shed 11 bases, with 12 bases lying between them. The germline V gene encodes CDR1 LGHDT and CDR2 YNNKEL (reference sequence). As DNA, the CDR3 is TGTGCCAGCAGCCAAGGTCGGGGTCTATCCCAGCATTTT. It is translated as CASSQGRGLSQHF.

This clone turned up a few times. The chain combines TRBV7-3 with TRBJ1-1; no clear D gene. CDR1 and CDR2 (germline): SGHTA, FQGTGA. V was clipped by 3 bases and J by 7 bases, with 12 bases between them. The CDR3 consists of 13 residues. The CDR3 reads CASSFFPLGEAFF. The CDR3 bases are TGTGCCAGCAGCTTCTTTCCGCTCGGTGAAGCTTTCTTT.

The chain employs TRBV27 and TRBJ1-2, with TRBD1 as a possible D gene (5 bases). Germline V gives CDR1 MNHEY, CDR2 SMNVEV (reference sequence). The germline V and J ends were trimmed by 6 bases and 3 bases, with 17 bases remaining between them. The CDR3 is made up of 15 amino acids. The CDR3 sequence is CASSEHTDRYYGYTF. Here the CDR3 DNA reads TGTGCCAGCAGCGAACATACCGACAGATACTATGGCTACACCTTC.

The chain links TRBV7-2 to TRBJ1-5; tentatively, D is TRBD1 (6 bases). The CDR3 has 14 amino acids. The germline gives CDR1 SGHTA, CDR2 FQGNSA. V dropped 5 bases and J dropped 6 bases, with 14 bases sitting between them. CDR3 protein: CASSVTGLGQPQHF. CDR3 bases: TGTGCCAGCAGCGTCACAGGGTTAGGTCAGCCCCAGCATTTT.

The rearrangement uses TRBV28 and TRBJ2-7; D is possibly TRBD1 (6 bases). V was shortened by 3 bases and J by 0 bases, with 6 bases between the two germline ends. The CDR3 spans 13 residues. Germline V lookup: CDR1 MDHEN, CDR2 SYDVKM. CDR3 sequence reads: CASSLDSSYEQYF. The CDR3 DNA sequence: TGTGCCAGCAGTTTGGACAGCTCCTACGAGCAGTACTTC.

The CDR3 bases are TGTGCCAGCAGCATGGAACAGGGGTTTAATGAAAAACTGTTTTTT. Its protein product is CASSMEQGFNEKLFF. This sequence joins TRBV7-2 and TRBJ1-4, with TRBD1 identical over 7 bases. Germline assignment: CDR1 SGHTA and CDR2 FQGNSA. This CDR3 region has 15 residues. The V gene end was trimmed by 5 bases and the J gene end by 4 bases; junction bases not matched to a gene: 7.

This clone was counted only a few times. This chain connects TRBV24-1 to TRBJ2-1, with 10 bases matching TRBD2. The CDR3 length is 17 residues. The V gene's germline CDR1 is KGHDR and CDR2 SFDVKD. V trimming: 2 bases; J trimming: 7 bases; junction bases outside the gene matches: 10. The CDR3: CATSDWGAGGDTNEQFF. The CDR3 nucleotides are TGTGCCACCAGTGATTGGGGAGCGGGAGGGGATACTAATGAGCAGTTCTTC.

V is TRBV5-1 and J is TRBJ1-1; D gene ambiguous. V lost 0 bases and J lost 1, with 7 bases in between. CDR1 and CDR2 (germline): SGHRS, YFSETQ. This CDR3 has 14 residues. The CDR3 reads CASSLATENTEAFF. The CDR3 DNA reads as TGCGCCAGCAGCTTGGCCACAGAGAACACTGAAGCTTTCTTT. The whole variable domain, remainder taken from reference TRBV5-1 and TRBJ1-1, is KAGVTQTPRYLIKTRGQQVTLSCSPISGHRSVSWYQQTPGQGLQFLFEYFSETQRNKGNFPGRFSGRQFSNSRSEMNVSTLELGDSALYLCASSLATENTEAFFGQGTRLTVV.

This rearrangement joins TRBV27 to TRBJ1-6; TRBD1 agrees at 10 bases. The germline CDR1 and CDR2 sequences are MNHEY and SMNVEV (reference sequence). The CDR3 contains 14 residues. J gave up 8 bases and V 6 bases, and 4 bases lay outside the gene matches. This chain's CDR3 is CASRTGTGDSPLHF. CDR3 coding DNA: TGTGCCAGCAGAACCGGGACAGGGGATTCACCCCTCCACTTT.

This clone was recorded a few times. The sample has other DNA sequences that encode this CDR3 too. This sequence joins TRBV18 and TRBJ2-3; D is uncertain. The CDR3 loop spans 12 amino acids. CDR1 and CDR2 (germline): KGHSH, LQKENI. Trimming cost V 3 bases and J 2 bases, with 3 bases left between them. The chain's CDR3 is CASSPYTDTQYF. CDR3 coding DNA: TGTGCCAGCTCACCTTACACAGATACGCAGTATTTT.

This chain joins TRBV7-2 and TRBJ2-1, with 7 bases matching TRBD1. CDR1 SGHTA and CDR2 FQGNSA come from the germline V gene. The length of the CDR3 is 14 residues. The junction had 8 bases not matched to a gene; V was cut back by 5 bases and J by 7 bases. The CDR3 spells CASSTGQPGNEQFF. In nucleotides, the CDR3 is TGTGCCAGCAGCACGGGACAGCCAGGGAATGAGCAGTTCTTC.

This chain connects TRBV25-1 to TRBJ2-3; D not resolved. Germline-derived CDR1 and CDR2 are MGHDK and SYGVNS. The germline V and J ends were trimmed by 5 bases and 2 bases, with 14 bases remaining between them. The CDR3 extends over 15 amino acids. In DNA, the CDR3 is TGTGCCAGCAGTCCCCTCCTCGGAGACACAGATACGCAGTATTTT. It yields the protein CASSPLLGDTDTQYF.

The V gene is TRBV24-1, the J gene TRBJ1-4; D gene ambiguous. V lost 0 bases and J lost 5, with 12 bases in between. Germline V gene lookup returns CDR1 KGHDR and CDR2 SFDVKD. There are 16 residues in the CDR3. The CDR3 loop reads CATSDLHGQLNEKLFF. The CDR3 DNA reads TGTGCCACCAGTGATTTGCATGGGCAGTTAAATGAAAAACTGTTTTTT.

The CDR3 sequence: CASTWGFGAGPNRDEQFF. In nucleotides, the CDR3 is TGTGCCAGTACTTGGGGGTTTGGGGCGGGACCAAATAGGGATGAGCAGTTCTTC. The chain has TRBV19 and TRBJ2-1, with a weak D call TRBD2 (6 bases). The CDR3 is 18 amino acids. V lost 7 bases to trimming and J lost 8 bases, with 30 bases between them. Germline-derived CDR1 and CDR2 are LNHDA and SQIVND (reference sequence).

The chain is built from TRBV29-1 and TRBJ1-4; possible D gene TRBD1, 6 bases. Trimming shortened V by 0 bases and J by 7 bases, and 12 bases separated the two germline ends. Germline assignment: CDR1 SQVTM and CDR2 ANQGSEA. The CDR3 is 14 residues long. CDR3 sequence (DNA): TGCAGCGTTGAAGAGGACAGCCTGGGTGAAAAACTGTTTTTT. It translates to CSVEEDSLGEKLFF. Combining the CDR3 with reference TRBV29-1 and TRBJ1-4 gives the whole variable domain SAVISQKPSRDICQRGTSLTIQCQVDSQVTMMFWYRQQPGQSLTLIATANQGSEATYESGFVIDKFPISRPNLTFSTLTVSNMSPEDSSIYLCSVEEDSLGEKLFFGSGTQLSVL.

This clone has just one count. The chain joins TRBV30 to TRBJ1-1, with 7 nucleotides matching TRBD1. V lost 5 bases, J lost 4 bases, and 7 bases stayed unmatched. The V gene's germline CDR1 is GTSNPN and CDR2 SVGIG (reference sequence). There are 13 residues in the CDR3. The CDR3, as DNA: TGTGCCTGGGGATACGCAGGGGGCACTGAAGCTTTCTTT. It encodes CAWGYAGGTEAFF.

Worth noting for this clone: This may arise from a read error, as a much more abundant clone is one base away. The J gene is TRBJ1-5, the V gene TRBV2; D is undetermined. Germline loops: CDR1 SNHLY, CDR2 FYNNEI. Trimming cost V 4 bases and J 1 base, with 5 bases left between them. The CDR3 is made up of 13 amino acids. The CDR3: CASSVESNQPQHF. CDR3 nucleotides: TGTGCCAGCAGTGTGGAGAGCAATCAGCCCCAGCATTTT.

This clone appeared a few times. V usage is TRBV14 and J usage is TRBJ2-4, with 9 bases that match TRBD1. The CDR3 has 17 residues. The germline V gene has CDR1 SGHDN and CDR2 FVKESK. Trimming took 5 bases from V and 1 from J; bases not matched to a gene: 9. DNA for the CDR3: TGTGCCAGCAGCAAGTGGGACAGGGCTAGCGCCAAAAACATTCAGTACTTC. It is translated as CASSKWDRASAKNIQYF.

The chain carries TRBV13 and TRBJ2-1; 7 bases map to TRBD2. In germline, CDR1 is PRHDT, CDR2 FYEKMQ (reference sequence). The V segment lost 6 bases and the J segment 7 bases; nucleotides outside the gene matches: 6. CDR3 length equals 13 residues. The CDR3: CASRLATVNEQFF. Here the CDR3 DNA reads TGTGCCAGCAGACTAGCGACAGTGAATGAGCAGTTCTTC.

V usage is TRBV5-4 and J usage is TRBJ2-2; possibly TRBD1 for D (6 bases). V lost 4 bases and J 6 bases, leaving 16 bases between the germline ends. Germline assignment: CDR1 SGHNT and CDR2 YYREEE (reference sequence). This CDR3 spans 15 amino acids. The CDR3 DNA reads TGTGCCAGCAGCCCGGGACAAGGGGTGGCCGGGGAGCTGTTTTTT. Translation gives CASSPGQGVAGELFF. The variable domain in full, completed from reference TRBV5-4 and TRBJ2-2, reads ETGVTQSPTHLIKTRGQQVTLRCSSQSGHNTVSWYQQALGQGPQFIFQYYREEENGRGNFPPRFSGLQFPNYSSELNVNALELDDSALYLCASSPGQGVAGELFFGEGSRLTVL.

V usage is TRBV3-1 (or the pseudogene TRBV3-2) and J usage is TRBJ2-3; 7 bases are a match to TRBD2. The germline gives CDR1 LGHDT, CDR2 YNNKEL (reference sequence). V gave up 5 bases and J gave up 2 bases; unmatched junction bases: 13. CDR3 length: 17 residues. The CDR3 bases are TGTGCCAGCAGCGGGGGACGGCGGGAGCGAACCACAGATACGCAGTATTTT. This gives the protein CASSGGRRERTTDTQYF.

This sequence joins TRBV6-5 and TRBJ2-1; D might be TRBD2 (6 bases). V lost 6 bases to trimming and J lost 7 bases, with 19 bases between them. The germline gives CDR1 MNHEY, CDR2 SVGAGI. This CDR3 contains 15 residues. This CDR3 is CASSQTAVGGNEQFF. The CDR3 DNA is TGTGCCAGCAGCCAGACCGCAGTTGGAGGGAATGAGCAGTTCTTC.

V and J are TRBV19 and TRBJ1-5, with 7 bases matching TRBD1. This CDR3 comprises 16 residues. Germline CDR1 is LNHDA and CDR2 is SQIVND (reference sequence). Trimming at V came to 4 bases and at J to 2 bases, leaving 8 bases not matched to a gene. The CDR3 loop is CASSNTGARGNQPQHF. The CDR3 DNA follows: TGTGCCAGTAGTAATACAGGGGCGAGAGGCAATCAGCCCCAGCATTTT.

The chain links TRBV7-9 to TRBJ1-5, with unresolved D. The CDR3 consists of 14 residues. Trimming shortened V by 1 base and J by 6 bases, and 10 bases separated the two germline ends. Germline V gene sequence: CDR1 SEHNR, CDR2 FQNEAQ (reference sequence). CDR3 nucleotide sequence: TGTGCCAGCAGCTTAGTCACAGAACTTCAGCCCCAGCATTTT. Translated, it gives CASSLVTELQPQHF.